A single sample is the source of the 16 T cell receptor beta chains below, sequenced in a study of blood T cell repertoires in COVID-19. Method: immunoSEQ multiplex PCR; TCRdb's copy keeps in-frame clones and lacks some. The sample includes around 82,000 clones, 70% to 90% seen only once; the top ten take 8.5% to 10%. Sequencing used peripheral blood. The receptors derive from a man in his forties or fifties with COVID-19, enrolled during active disease.

J is TRBJ2-3 and V is TRBV4-2; no clear D gene. There are 15 residues in the CDR3. The germline V gene has CDR1 LGHNA and CDR2 YNFKEQ. The V end was cut by 1 base, the J end by 2 bases, with 10 bases between. The CDR3 is CASSQGPQVTDTQYF. The DNA of the CDR3 is TGTGCCAGCAGCCAAGGCCCCCAGGTCACAGATACGCAGTATTTT.

This clone is a singleton in its sample. The chain carries TRBV3-1 (or the pseudogene TRBV3-2) and TRBJ2-7; a weak D match, TRBD2 (6 bases). The CDR3 runs to 14 residues. Germline CDR1 reads LGHDT; CDR2 reads YNNKEL (reference sequence). The ends were cut back, 4 bases at V and 1 base at J, with 11 bases in the middle. For the CDR3, the DNA is TGTGCCAGCAGCCTTCAGCGGGTATCCTACGAGCAGTACTTC. Protein product: CASSLQRVSYEQYF.

V and J are TRBV9 and TRBJ2-1; 11 bases match TRBD2. The CDR3 is 16 residues long. From germline, CDR1 is SGDLS and CDR2 YYNGEE. The junction had 3 bases not matched to a gene; V was cut back by 0 bases and J by 4 bases. CDR3 in amino acids: CASSVGGLAVYNEQFF. Written as DNA, the CDR3 is TGTGCCAGCAGCGTAGGGGGACTAGCGGTATACAATGAGCAGTTCTTC.

This chain uses TRBV30 with TRBJ2-3; 8 bases match TRBD2. The CDR3 runs 15 residues. Germline trimming cut 5 bases from V and 2 bases from J; bases unmatched to any gene: 9. Germline lookup yields CDR1 GTSNPN and CDR2 SVGIG (reference sequence). The CDR3: CAWSPTSEVTDTQYF. In DNA form, the CDR3 reads TGTGCCTGGTCCCCGACTAGCGAAGTCACAGATACGCAGTATTTT.

The gene calls are TRBV30 and TRBJ2-7; D unresolved. V lost 0 bases and J lost 3, with 9 bases in between. Per the germline V gene, CDR1 is GTSNPN and CDR2 is SVGIG (reference sequence). This CDR3 is 13 amino acids long. The CDR3 protein is CAWSVGPYYEQYF. CDR3 nucleotides: TGTGCCTGGAGTGTGGGCCCTTACTACGAGCAGTACTTC.

The chain carries TRBV4-3 and TRBJ1-1; TRBD1 might be the D (6 bases). The V gene's germline CDR1 is LGHNA and CDR2 YSLEER. V gave up 1 base and J gave up 3 bases, with 9 bases separating them. This CDR3 has 14 residues. This chain's CDR3 is CASSQGTEYTEAFF. CDR3 bases: TGCGCCAGCAGCCAAGGGACAGAATACACTGAAGCTTTCTTT.

In this sample, this clone turned up a few times. The V gene is TRBV19, the J gene TRBJ1-2; TRBD1 matches at 7 bases. Germline lookup yields CDR1 LNHDA and CDR2 SQIVND (reference sequence). CDR3 size: 15 residues. J gave up 5 bases and V 6 bases, and 12 bases lay outside the gene matches. CDR3 loop: CASRLTGASQYGYTF. In DNA, the CDR3 is TGTGCCAGTAGGCTCACAGGGGCTTCTCAGTATGGCTACACCTTC.

The V gene is TRBV6-6, the J gene TRBJ1-2; 12 nucleotides agree with TRBD1. Germline CDR1 reads MNHNY; CDR2 reads SVGAGI (reference sequence). The trim removed 6 bases at V and 7 bases at J, leaving 9 bases unmatched. The CDR3 loop spans 15 amino acids. The CDR3 bases are TGTGCCAGCAGCCTGGGACAGGGGGCGCGTCTTGGCTACACCTTC. This sequence encodes CASSLGQGARLGYTF.

V is TRBV7-9 and J is TRBJ1-2; 10 bases align to TRBD1. Losses at the gene ends were 10 bases for V and 7 bases for J; bases not matched to a gene: 12. Germline-derived CDR1 and CDR2 are SEHNR and FQNEAQ (reference sequence). The CDR3 length is 14 residues. The CDR3 DNA reads TGTGCCACGTCCACGAGGGGACAGGGGATTGGCTACACCTTC. Translation gives CATSTRGQGIGYTF. The full variable domain, completed using reference TRBV7-9 and TRBJ1-2, is DTGVSQNPRHKITKRGQNVTFRCDPISEHNRLYWYRQTLGQGPEFLTYFQNEAQLEKSRLLSDRFSAERPKGSFSTLEIQRTEQGDSAMYLCATSTRGQGIGYTFGSGTRLTVV.

The chain is built from TRBV19 and TRBJ2-6, with 13 bases that match TRBD2. The CDR3 contains 17 residues. The J segment lost 2 bases and the V segment lost 5 bases, leaving 3 bases of the junction unmatched. CDR1 and CDR2 (germline): LNHDA, SQIVND (reference sequence). The DNA for the CDR3 is TGTGCCAGTAGTTTCGGACTAGCGGGAGCTGGGGCCAACGTCCTGACTTTC. Translation gives CASSFGLAGAGANVLTF.

V gene TRBV10-3 combines with J gene TRBJ1-1; TRBD1 agrees at 8 bases. This CDR3 is built from 14 residues. Trimming at V came to 7 bases and at J to 3 bases, leaving 7 bases not matched to a gene. From germline, CDR1 is ENHRY and CDR2 SYGVKD. CDR3 sequence reads: CAINEQGGDTEAFF. CDR3 bases: TGTGCCATCAACGAACAGGGGGGAGACACTGAAGCTTTCTTT.

The rearrangement uses TRBV14 and TRBJ2-1; tentatively, D is TRBD2 (5 bases). The CDR3 runs 15 residues. V was trimmed by 4 bases and J by 6 bases, leaving 16 bases between them. Germline V lookup: CDR1 SGHDN, CDR2 FVKESK. CDR3 in amino acids: CASSLLSDWINEQFF. The CDR3, as DNA: TGTGCCAGCAGCCTACTATCGGACTGGATCAATGAGCAGTTCTTC.

This chain connects TRBV28 to TRBJ2-6; the match to TRBD1 covers 8 bases. Germline V lookup: CDR1 MDHEN, CDR2 SYDVKM. The V and J ends lost 3 bases and 2 bases, in that order; junction bases with no gene match: 3. The CDR3 runs 16 residues. This chain's CDR3 is CASSFQGAAGANVLTF. The DNA for the CDR3 is TGTGCCAGCAGTTTTCAGGGGGCAGCTGGGGCCAACGTCCTGACTTTC.

V and J are TRBV3-1 (or the pseudogene TRBV3-2) and TRBJ1-1; no clear D. The V gene's germline CDR1 is LGHDT and CDR2 YNNKEL (reference sequence). Trimming pared 3 bases from V and 1 base from J, leaving 6 bases between. CDR3 size: 13 residues. This chain's CDR3 is CASSQGRNTEAFF. The CDR3 bases are TGTGCCAGCAGCCAGGGCCGGAACACTGAAGCTTTCTTT.

The V call is TRBV28, the J call TRBJ2-7; 7 bases match TRBD1. Trimming took 6 bases from V and 2 from J; bases not matched to a gene: 7. Per germline, CDR1 MDHEN and CDR2 SYDVKM. The CDR3 loop spans 14 amino acids. The CDR3 spells CASRRGQRTYEQYF. The DNA for the CDR3 is TGTGCCAGCAGGAGGGGACAGCGGACCTACGAGCAGTACTTC.

The J gene is TRBJ2-5, the V gene TRBV2; TRBD1 might be the D (6 bases). V was shortened by 5 bases and J by 5 bases, with 12 bases between the two germline ends. CDR1 and CDR2 (germline): SNHLY, FYNNEI. The CDR3 length is 13 residues. The CDR3 DNA sequence: TGTGCCAGCAGTCGAGGGACAACCGAGACCCAGTACTTC. Its protein product is CASSRGTTETQYF.